One T cell receptor beta chain is described in this entry. Its antigen is not known. This sample was included in a study of cytomegalovirus exposure and HLA in healthy donors. Study observations and caveats: It was found in a later analysis that first-cohort TCR clusters tended to co-occur in the 100 to 150 validation repertoires. According to reports, the classifier identified cytomegalovirus status with high specificity and sensitivity.

This table comes from immunoSEQ multiplex PCR, and its TCRdb copy is limited to in-frame clones, with some not included. The sample holds fewer than 85,000 clones, about 90% seen once. Material: PBMCs. This TCR came from a woman under 30 in good health and CMV-seropositive.

CDR3 loop: CASSPSGRGADTQYF. In nucleotides, the CDR3 is TGTGCCAGCAGCCCTAGCGGGAGAGGGGCAGATACGCAGTATTTT. The chain recombines TRBV9 with TRBJ2-3, with TRBD2 identical over 10 bases. V was pared by 4 bases and J by 4 bases, with 6 bases of the junction left unmatched. This CDR3 has 15 residues. Germline CDR1 reads SGDLS; CDR2 reads YYNGEE.